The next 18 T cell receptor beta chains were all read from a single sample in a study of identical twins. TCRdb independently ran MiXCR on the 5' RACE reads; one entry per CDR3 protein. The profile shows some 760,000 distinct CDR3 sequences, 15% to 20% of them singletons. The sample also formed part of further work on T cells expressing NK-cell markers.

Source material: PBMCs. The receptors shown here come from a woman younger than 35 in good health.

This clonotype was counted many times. The CDR3 is CASSPGQVLPYEQYF. DNA of the CDR3: TGTGCCAGCAGTCCGGGACAGGTTCTTCCCTACGAGCAGTACTTC. V gene TRBV12-3 or TRBV12-4 combines with J gene TRBJ2-7; 8 nucleotides line up with TRBD1. V shed 5 bases, J shed 2 bases, and the junction held 8 bases outside the gene matches. The CDR3 has 15 residues.

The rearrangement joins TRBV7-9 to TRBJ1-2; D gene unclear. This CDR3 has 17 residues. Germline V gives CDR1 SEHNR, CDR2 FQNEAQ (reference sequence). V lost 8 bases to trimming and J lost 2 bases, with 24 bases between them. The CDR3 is CASANSAAAASNYGYTF. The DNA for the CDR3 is TGTGCCAGCGCTAACTCAGCGGCTGCCGCCTCCAACTATGGCTACACCTTC.

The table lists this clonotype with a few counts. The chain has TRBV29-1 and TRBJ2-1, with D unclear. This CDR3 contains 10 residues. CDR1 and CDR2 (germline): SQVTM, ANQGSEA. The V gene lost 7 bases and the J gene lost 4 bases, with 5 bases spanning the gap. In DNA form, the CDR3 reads TGCAGCGCCCAATACAATGAGCAGTTCTTC. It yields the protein CSAQYNEQFF.

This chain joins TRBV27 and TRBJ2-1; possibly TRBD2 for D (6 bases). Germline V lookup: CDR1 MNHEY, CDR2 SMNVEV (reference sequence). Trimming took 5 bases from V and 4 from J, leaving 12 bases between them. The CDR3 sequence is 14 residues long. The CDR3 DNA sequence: TGTGCCAGCAGTACGGGGGACCGGTACAATGAGCAGTTCTTC. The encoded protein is CASSTGDRYNEQFF.

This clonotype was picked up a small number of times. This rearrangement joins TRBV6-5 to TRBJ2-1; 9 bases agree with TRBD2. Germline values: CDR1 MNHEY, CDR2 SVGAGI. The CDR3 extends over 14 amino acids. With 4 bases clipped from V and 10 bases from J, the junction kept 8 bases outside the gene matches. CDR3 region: CASSSRGGAEEQFF. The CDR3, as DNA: TGTGCCAGCAGTTCGCGGGGGGGCGCGGAGGAGCAGTTCTTC.

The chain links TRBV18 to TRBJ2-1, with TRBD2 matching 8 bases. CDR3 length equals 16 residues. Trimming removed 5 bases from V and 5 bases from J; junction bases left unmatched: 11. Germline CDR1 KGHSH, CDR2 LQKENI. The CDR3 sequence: CASSWTSQILDNEQFF. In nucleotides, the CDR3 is TGTGCCAGCTCATGGACTAGCCAAATCCTCGACAATGAGCAGTTCTTC.

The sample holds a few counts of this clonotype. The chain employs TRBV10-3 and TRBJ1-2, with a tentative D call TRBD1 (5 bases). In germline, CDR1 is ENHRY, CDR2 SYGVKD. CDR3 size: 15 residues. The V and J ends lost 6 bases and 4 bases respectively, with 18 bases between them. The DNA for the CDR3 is TGTGCCATCAGCCTAAATTTGACAGAGGGCTATGGCTACACCTTC. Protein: CAISLNLTEGYGYTF.

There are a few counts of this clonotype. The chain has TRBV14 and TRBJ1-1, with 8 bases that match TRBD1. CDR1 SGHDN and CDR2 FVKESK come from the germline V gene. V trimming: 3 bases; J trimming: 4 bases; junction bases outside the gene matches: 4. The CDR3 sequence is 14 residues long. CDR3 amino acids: CASSHRGQVTEAFF. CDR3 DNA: TGTGCCAGCAGCCACAGGGGGCAGGTCACTGAAGCTTTCTTT.

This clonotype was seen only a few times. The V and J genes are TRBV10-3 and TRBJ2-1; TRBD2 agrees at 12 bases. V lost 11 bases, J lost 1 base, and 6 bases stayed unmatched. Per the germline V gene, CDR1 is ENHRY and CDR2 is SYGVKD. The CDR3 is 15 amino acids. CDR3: CAVRTSGKSYNEQFF. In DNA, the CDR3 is TGTGCCGTAAGGACTAGCGGGAAATCCTACAATGAGCAGTTCTTC.

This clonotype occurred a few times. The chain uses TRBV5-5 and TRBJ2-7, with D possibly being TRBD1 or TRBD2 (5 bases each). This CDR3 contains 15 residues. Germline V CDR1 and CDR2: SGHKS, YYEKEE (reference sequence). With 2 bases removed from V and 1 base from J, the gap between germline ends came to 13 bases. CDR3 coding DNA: TGTGCCAGCAGCTTCTGGGACCGATTGTCCTACGAGCAGTACTTC. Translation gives CASSFWDRLSYEQYF.

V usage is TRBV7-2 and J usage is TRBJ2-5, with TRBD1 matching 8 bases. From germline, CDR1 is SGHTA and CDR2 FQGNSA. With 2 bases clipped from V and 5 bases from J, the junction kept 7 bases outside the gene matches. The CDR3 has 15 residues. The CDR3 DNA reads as TGTGCCAGCAGCTTACTCGGACAGGGATGGGAGACCCAGTACTTC. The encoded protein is CASSLLGQGWETQYF. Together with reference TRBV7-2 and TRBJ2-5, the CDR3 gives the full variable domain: GAGVSQSPSNKVTEKGKDVELRCDPISGHTALYWYRQSLGQGLEFLIYFQGNSAPDKSGLPSDRFSAERTGGSVSTLTIQRTQQEDSAVYLCASSLLGQGWETQYFGPGTRLLVL.

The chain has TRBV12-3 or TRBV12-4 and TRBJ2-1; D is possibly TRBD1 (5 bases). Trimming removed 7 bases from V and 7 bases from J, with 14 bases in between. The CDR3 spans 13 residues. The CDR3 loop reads CASTYRRANEQFF. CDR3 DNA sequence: TGTGCCAGCACTTACCGCAGGGCAAATGAGCAGTTCTTC.

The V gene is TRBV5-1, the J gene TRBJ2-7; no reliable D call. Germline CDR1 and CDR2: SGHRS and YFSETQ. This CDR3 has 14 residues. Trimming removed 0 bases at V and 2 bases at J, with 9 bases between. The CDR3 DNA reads TGCGCCAGCAGCTTGGAATTTTTCGCCTACGAGCAGTACTTC. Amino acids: CASSLEFFAYEQYF.

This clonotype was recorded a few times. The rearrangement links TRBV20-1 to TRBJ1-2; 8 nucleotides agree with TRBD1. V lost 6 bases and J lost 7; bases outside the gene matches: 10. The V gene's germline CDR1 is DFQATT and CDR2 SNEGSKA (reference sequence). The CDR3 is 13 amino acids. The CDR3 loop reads CSAFGTGLPGYTF. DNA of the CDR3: TGCAGTGCGTTCGGGACAGGCCTACCTGGCTACACCTTC.

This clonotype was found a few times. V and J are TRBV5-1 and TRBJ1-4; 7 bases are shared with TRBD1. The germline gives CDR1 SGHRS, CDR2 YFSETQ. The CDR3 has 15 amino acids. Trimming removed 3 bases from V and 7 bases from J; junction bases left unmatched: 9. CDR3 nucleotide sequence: TGCGCCAGCAGCTACTCCGGGACAGCGGGTGAAAAACTGTTTTTT. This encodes CASSYSGTAGEKLFF.

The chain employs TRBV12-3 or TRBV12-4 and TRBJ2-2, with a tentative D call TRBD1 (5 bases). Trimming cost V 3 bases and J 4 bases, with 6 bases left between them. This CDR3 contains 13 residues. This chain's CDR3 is CASSLTATGELFF. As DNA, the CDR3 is TGTGCCAGCAGTTTGACAGCCACCGGGGAGCTGTTTTTT.

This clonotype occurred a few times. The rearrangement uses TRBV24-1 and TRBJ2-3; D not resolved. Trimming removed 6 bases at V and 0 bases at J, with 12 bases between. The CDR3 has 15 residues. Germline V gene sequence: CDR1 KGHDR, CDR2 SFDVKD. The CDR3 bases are TGTGCCACCAGTCTGGGCGGTGCTAGCACAGATACGCAGTATTTT. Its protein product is CATSLGGASTDTQYF.

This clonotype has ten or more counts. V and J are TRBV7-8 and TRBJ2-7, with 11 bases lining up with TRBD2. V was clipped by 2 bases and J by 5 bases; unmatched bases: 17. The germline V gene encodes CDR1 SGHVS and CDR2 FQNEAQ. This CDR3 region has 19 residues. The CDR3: CASSLKGTSGHQIGNEQYF. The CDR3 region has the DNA TGTGCCAGCAGCTTAAAGGGGACTAGCGGTCATCAAATCGGAAACGAGCAGTACTTC.